This record looks at one TCR beta chain sequence and its context. The antigen remains undetermined. This record belongs to a study of vaccination and CD4 T cells after COVID-19. CDR1 is DFQATT and CDR2 is SNEGSKA in the germline V gene (reference sequence). This CDR3 is 13 amino acids long. V shed 5 bases and J shed 3 bases, with 13 bases lying between them. Documented time point: late sampling 161 to 241 days after vaccination in a few convalescent patients. Sample treatment: approximately nine-day PBMC culture with coronavirus spike peptide pools or control peptides (ViraFEST assay). Peptide pools at 9.5 to 10 ug/ml stimulated roughly 1.9 million PBMCs per well with 10 IU/ml IL-2. Negative selection enriched CD4+ T cells from cultures at 9 to 11 days. With the Oncomine TCR Beta short-read assay, DNA from cultured CD4+ T cells was sequenced. Each CDR3 protein gets one entry after TCRdb re-called the PCR reads with MiXCR. Among tens of thousands of distinct CDR3 sequences listed, less than 40% were seen once.

This specimen consisted of CD4+ T cells from blood, cultured in vitro, obtained about 7 months after SARS-CoV-2 vaccination. The chain carries TRBV20-1 and TRBJ1-2, with TRBD1 as a possible D gene (5 bases). The clonotype originates from a human donor who had recovered from COVID-19. The DNA for the CDR3 is TGCAGTGCTCAGGGTGTGGATGACTATGGCTACACCTTC. It translates to CSAQGVDDYGYTF.